Shown below are 24 T cell receptor beta chains from a single sample sequenced in a study of regulatory T cells in long-lasting Graves disease. Time point described: newly diagnosed GD, antithyroid drugs for less than 3 months. PBMC-derived RNA was used for the TCR library. Combining iRepertoire HTBI primers with Arm-PCR of CDR3 regions, the authors built TCR beta libraries. TCRdb reanalysed the multiplex PCR reads using MiXCR and keeps one entry per CDR3 protein. This table holds around 460,000 distinct CDR3 sequences, approximately 15% found once. The sample also formed part of further work on T cells in Graves' hyperthyroidism and ophthalmopathy.

Sequenced here: peripheral blood mononuclear cells (PBMCs), sampled at new diagnosis, from a patient treated with antithyroid drugs. These receptors were collected from a woman between 50 and 59 years old with Graves disease.

This clonotype was detected only a few times. The DNA for the CDR3 is TGCGCCAGCAGCGATGGGACTAGCGGGAGTGATGAGCAGTTCTTC. Its protein is CASSDGTSGSDEQFF. The J gene is TRBJ2-1, the V gene TRBV5-1; TRBD2 matches 14 bases. This CDR3 region has 15 residues. V lost 4 bases and J lost 8; bases outside the gene matches: 5. Germline assignment: CDR1 SGHRS and CDR2 YFSETQ.

This clonotype was detected a few times. V gene TRBV6-4 combines with J gene TRBJ2-3; maybe TRBD1 (6 bases). CDR3 size: 13 residues. V lost 4 bases and J lost 3, with 8 bases in between. The V gene's germline CDR1 is MRHNA and CDR2 SNTAGT. CDR3 loop: CASSGTETDTQYF. CDR3 nucleotides: TGTGCCAGCAGTGGGACAGAAACAGATACGCAGTATTTT.

Worth noting for this clonotype: It may be a read error: a sequence one base away is much more abundant. V is TRBV25-1 and J is TRBJ2-7, with TRBD1 matching over 9 bases. The CDR3 runs 15 residues. Germline V gene lookup returns CDR1 MGHDK and CDR2 SYGVNS. The CDR3 sequence: CASSRTGTGSYKQYF. CDR3 coding DNA: TGTGCCAGCAGTCGAACCGGGACAGGGTCCTACAAGCAGTACTTC.

Regarding this clonotype: This may be a read error, as it is one base from a much larger clone. The chain couples TRBV13 to TRBJ2-7; 14 bases are a match to TRBD2. Germline-derived CDR1 and CDR2 are PRHDT and FYEKMQ (reference sequence). The CDR3 extends over 17 amino acids. CDR3 loop: CANSLAGTSGSNYEQYF. CDR3 bases: TGTGCCAACAGCTTAGCAGGGACTAGCGGGAGTAACTACGAGCAGTACTTC.

In this sample, this clonotype turned up many times. This chain joins TRBV2 and TRBJ2-5, with D unresolved. The CDR3 spans 10 residues. CDR1 and CDR2 from the germline V gene are SNHLY and FYNNEI. Trimming took off 6 bases at V and 1 base at J, with 0 bases between the two ends. This CDR3 is CASSQETQYF. The CDR3 nucleotides read TGTGCCAGCAGCCAAGAGACCCAGTACTTC.

The chain employs TRBV24-1 and TRBJ2-2; D possibly corresponds to TRBD1 (6 bases). CDR1 and CDR2 (germline): KGHDR, SFDVKD. V lost 1 base and J 3 bases, leaving 11 bases between the germline ends. This CDR3 region has 16 residues. The CDR3 DNA sequence: TGTGCCACCAGTGATTTTCAGGGGCCCCACACCGGGGAGCTGTTTTTT. Protein sequence: CATSDFQGPHTGELFF.

This chain links TRBV20-1 with TRBJ2-3; no clear D gene. Trimming pared 1 base from V and 5 bases from J, leaving 4 bases between. There are 11 residues in the CDR3. The germline V gene has CDR1 DFQATT and CDR2 SNEGSKA (reference sequence). The CDR3: CSARALDTQYF. The CDR3 DNA follows: TGCAGTGCTAGAGCGCTAGATACGCAGTATTTT.

At least ten counts were recorded for this clonotype. The rearrangement links TRBV20-1 to TRBJ2-2; 7 positions agree with TRBD1. Per germline, CDR1 DFQATT and CDR2 SNEGSKA (reference sequence). V gave up 0 bases and J gave up 1 base; unmatched junction bases: 5. The CDR3 length is 16 residues. The CDR3 protein is CSARDLRTGNTGELFF. CDR3 sequence (DNA): TGCAGTGCTAGAGATCTAAGGACAGGGAACACCGGGGAGCTGTTTTTT.

The rearrangement joins TRBV7-3 to TRBJ2-3, with TRBD2 identical over 9 bases. The junction had 8 bases not matched to a gene; V was cut back by 1 base and J by 6 bases. The CDR3 length is 16 residues. The germline V gene encodes CDR1 SGHTA and CDR2 FQGTGA. CDR3 bases: TGTGCCAGCAGCTTAAGACTAGCGGAAGGGTTGGATACGCAGTATTTT. It encodes CASSLRLAEGLDTQYF.

This clonotype came up many times. The CDR3 DNA sequence: TGTGCCAGCAGCCTCTTAGCGGGAGGGAGGGCAGATACGCAGTATTTT. This codes for CASSLLAGGRADTQYF. The chain couples TRBV3-1 to TRBJ2-3; the match to TRBD2 covers 11 bases. With 4 bases clipped from V and 4 bases from J, the junction kept 7 bases outside the gene matches. Germline lookup yields CDR1 LGHDT and CDR2 YNNKEL (reference sequence). The CDR3 contains 16 residues.

This clonotype was found a few times. The V call is TRBV11-1, the J call TRBJ2-1; 7 nucleotides line up with TRBD2. V lost 2 bases to trimming and J lost 6 bases; unmatched junction nucleotides: 10. Germline values: CDR1 SGHAT, CDR2 FQDESV (reference sequence). The CDR3 is 16 amino acids. This CDR3 reads CASSLTDERGVNEQFF. The CDR3 DNA is TGTGCCAGCAGCTTAACGGACGAACGGGGGGTCAATGAGCAGTTCTTC.

This clonotype was recorded at least ten times. The rearrangement links TRBV12-3 or TRBV12-4 to TRBJ1-1; D perhaps matches TRBD1 (5 bases). The CDR3 is 13 amino acids. The CDR3 loop reads CASRGEGWTEAFF. The CDR3 DNA reads as TGTGCGAGCCGGGGGGAAGGTTGGACTGAAGCTTTCTTT.

Note on this clonotype: No DNA is shown, since the ends of the CDR3 on it are uncertain; the CDR3 is the one TCRdb lists. The chain couples TRBV6-2 or TRBV6-3 to TRBJ1-1. The CDR3 contains 24 residues when both ends are counted. CDR1 is MNHEY, CDR2 SVGEGT, per germline. The CDR3 is CASTNQTSMYLCADNRIVNTEAFF.

This clonotype has at least ten counts. This rearrangement joins TRBV28 to TRBJ2-1, with D maybe TRBD1 (6 bases). Between the trimmed V and J ends, which lost 4 bases and 8 bases, there was a span of 18 bases. Germline CDR1 MDHEN, CDR2 SYDVKM. The CDR3 sequence is 15 residues long. CDR3 sequence: CASSSPPGTKDEQFF. The CDR3 DNA is TGTGCCAGCAGTTCTCCACCTGGGACAAAAGATGAGCAGTTCTTC.

This clonotype was found many times. The chain couples TRBV19 to TRBJ1-1, with 10 positions matching TRBD1. The length of the CDR3 is 16 residues. CDR1 and CDR2 (germline): LNHDA, SQIVND (reference sequence). Trimming took 5 bases from V and 1 from J; bases not matched to a gene: 7. CDR3 sequence reads: CASSLRDRGPNTEAFF. The CDR3 nucleotides are TGTGCCAGTAGTCTACGGGACAGGGGTCCGAACACTGAAGCTTTCTTT.

A remark on this clonotype: One base away lies a much larger clone, so this may be a sequencing read error. The chain combines TRBV2 with TRBJ1-5; D is possibly TRBD1 (5 bases). The germline gives CDR1 SNHLY, CDR2 FYNNEI. This CDR3 contains 15 residues. V dropped 7 bases and J dropped 7 bases, with 20 bases sitting between them. Written as DNA, the CDR3 is TGTGCCAGCATCCTGGGGTCCCAGGGTTCCCAGCCCCAGCATTTT. Its translation is CASILGSQGSQPQHF. Full variable domain (rest looked up from reference TRBV2 and TRBJ1-5): EPEVTQTPSHQVTQMGQEVILRCVPISNHLYFYWYRQILGQKVEFLVSFYNNEISEKSEIFDDQFSVERPDGSNFTLKIRSTKLEDSAMYFCASILGSQGSQPQHFGDGTRLSIL.

This clonotype was detected many times. The chain couples TRBV6-1 to TRBJ2-7, with TRBD2 matching over 10 bases. The CDR3 runs 14 residues. Germline V gene lookup returns CDR1 MNHNS and CDR2 SASEGT. V shed 6 bases, J shed 2 bases, and the junction held 4 bases outside the gene matches. DNA of the CDR3: TGTGCCAGCAGGGTAGCGGGAGGTCCCTACGAGCAGTACTTC. Translated: CASRVAGGPYEQYF.

The chain recombines TRBV9 with TRBJ2-1; TRBD1 aligns across 9 bases. V was pared by 4 bases and J by 7 bases, with 9 bases of the junction left unmatched. The V gene's germline CDR1 is SGDLS and CDR2 YYNGEE. The CDR3 runs to 15 residues. The CDR3 protein is CASSLSGDRANEQFF. DNA for the CDR3: TGTGCCAGCAGCCTTAGTGGGGACAGGGCGAATGAGCAGTTCTTC.

This clonotype was observed many times. This sequence joins TRBV24-1 and TRBJ2-1; TRBD2 agrees at 12 bases. The CDR3 has 14 amino acids. With V trimmed by 7 bases and J by 6 bases, 3 bases remained unmatched. Germline CDR1 KGHDR, CDR2 SFDVKD. CDR3 protein: CATRTSGRGNEQFF. In DNA form, the CDR3 reads TGTGCCACCAGGACTAGCGGGAGAGGCAATGAGCAGTTCTTC.

The CDR3 bases are TGCAGCGTTGCCCAGGACAGCTTTAACTATGGCTACACCTTC. Translated, it gives CSVAQDSFNYGYTF. The chain employs TRBV29-1 and TRBJ1-2; D may be TRBD1 (6 bases). Trimming shortened V by 4 bases and J by 1 base, and 13 bases separated the two germline ends. CDR3 length: 14 residues. Germline V CDR1 and CDR2: SQVTM, ANQGSEA.

This clonotype showed up many times. This sequence joins TRBV11-3 and TRBJ2-1; D remains unclear. V lost 0 bases and J 11 bases, leaving 11 bases between the germline ends. CDR3 size: 13 residues. Germline V lookup: CDR1 SGHNT, CDR2 YENEEA. Written as DNA, the CDR3 is TGTGCCAGCAGCTTAGATAGGAGTCGTAAGCAGTTCTTC. Protein sequence: CASSLDRSRKQFF.

The chain has TRBV7-3 and TRBJ2-1, with a weak D call TRBD2 (5 bases). The V and J ends lost 5 bases and 6 bases respectively, with 14 bases between them. The germline CDR1 and CDR2 sequences are SGHTA and FQGTGA. CDR3 size: 14 residues. The CDR3 loop reads CASSPDSTSNEQFF. The CDR3, as DNA: TGTGCCAGCAGCCCGGACTCGACCTCCAATGAGCAGTTCTTC.

This clonotype was observed many times. This chain connects TRBV2 to TRBJ1-1; 9 bases are shared with TRBD1. Germline-derived CDR1 and CDR2 are SNHLY and FYNNEI. The CDR3 is 15 amino acids. V lost 6 bases, J lost 4 bases, and 9 bases stayed unmatched. CDR3 sequence: CASSSEQGATTEAFF. Written as DNA, the CDR3 is TGTGCCAGCAGCTCCGAACAGGGGGCCACCACTGAAGCTTTCTTT.

This clonotype was observed at least ten times. Written as DNA, the CDR3 is TGCGCCAGCAGCTTGGGGGAGGGGGCCTCCTACGAGCAGTACTTC. It codes for CASSLGEGASYEQYF. The V and J genes are TRBV5-1 and TRBJ2-7, with D perhaps given as TRBD1 or TRBD2 (7 bases each). CDR3 length: 15 residues. V dropped 0 bases and J dropped 0 bases, with 10 bases sitting between them. Germline CDR1 is SGHRS and CDR2 is YFSETQ.